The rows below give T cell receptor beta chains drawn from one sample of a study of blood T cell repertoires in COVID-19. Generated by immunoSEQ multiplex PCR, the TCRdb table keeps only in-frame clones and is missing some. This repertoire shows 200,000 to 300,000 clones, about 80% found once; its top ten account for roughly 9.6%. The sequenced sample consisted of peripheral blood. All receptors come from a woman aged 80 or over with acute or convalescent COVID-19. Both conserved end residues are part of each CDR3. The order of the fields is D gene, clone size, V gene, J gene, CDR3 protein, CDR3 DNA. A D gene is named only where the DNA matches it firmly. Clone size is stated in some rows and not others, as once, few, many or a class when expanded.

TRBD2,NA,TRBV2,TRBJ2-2,CASRRGTSGGVVNTGELFF,TGTGCCAGCAGACGTGGGACTAGCGGGGGGGTAGTGAACACCGGGGAGCTGTTTTTT
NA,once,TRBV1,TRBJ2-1,CTSSALPRLAGTREQFF,TGCACCAGCAGCGCCCTCCCAAGACTAGCGGGGACCCGTGAGCAGTTCTTC
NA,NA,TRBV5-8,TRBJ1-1,CASSFPGDVTEAFF,TGTGCCAGCAGCTTCCCAGGGGACGTCACTGAAGCTTTCTTT
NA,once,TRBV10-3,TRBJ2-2,CAISESKGDAGELFF,TGTGCCATCAGTGAGTCGAAGGGGGACGCCGGGGAGCTGTTTTTT
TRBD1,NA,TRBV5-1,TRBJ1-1,CASRLQGTGNTEAFF,TGCGCCAGCCGATTACAGGGGACGGGGAACACTGAAGCTTTCTTT
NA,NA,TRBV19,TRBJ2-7,CASSIAGGSYEQYF,TGTGCCAGTAGTATCGCCGGCGGAAGCTACGAGCAGTACTTC
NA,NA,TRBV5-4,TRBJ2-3,CASSLAVHTDTQYF,TGTGCCAGCAGCTTGGCAGTCCACACAGATACGCAGTATTTT
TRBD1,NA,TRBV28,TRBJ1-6,CASSLTDGTGGFPLHF,TGTGCCAGCAGTTTAACTGACGGGACAGGGGGATTCCCCCTCCACTTT
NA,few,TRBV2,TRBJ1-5,CASSEGQGFRQPQHF,TGTGCCAGCAGTGAGGGGCAGGGTTTTCGTCAGCCCCAGCATTTT
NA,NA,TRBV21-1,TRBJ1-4,CASSKGGQPATNEKLFF,TGTGCCAGCAGCAAAGGGGGACAGCCAGCAACTAATGAAAAACTGTTTTTT
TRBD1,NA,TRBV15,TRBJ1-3,CATQSGGSSGNTIYF,TGTGCCACCCAATCAGGGGGCTCTTCTGGAAACACCATATATTTT
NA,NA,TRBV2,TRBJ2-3,CASSESTLGDTQYF,TGTGCCAGCAGTGAATCGACTCTTGGGGATACGCAGTATTTT
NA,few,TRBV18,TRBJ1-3,CASSPVSSGNTIYF,TGTGCCAGCTCACCGGTGAGCTCTGGAAACACCATATATTTT
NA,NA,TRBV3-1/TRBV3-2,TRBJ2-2,CASSQRQNTGELFF,TGTGCCAGCAGCCAGAGGCAGAACACCGGGGAGCTGTTTTTT
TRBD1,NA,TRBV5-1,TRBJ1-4,CASSLGPSGTGREKLFF,TGCGCCAGCAGCTTGGGCCCTTCCGGGACAGGGAGGGAAAAACTGTTTTTT
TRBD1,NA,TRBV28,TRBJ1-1,CASIPQGGNTEAFF,TGTGCCAGCATCCCACAGGGGGGGAACACTGAAGCTTTCTTT
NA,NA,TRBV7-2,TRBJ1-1,CASSLQGHTEAFF,TGTGCCAGCAGCTTACAGGGCCACACTGAAGCTTTCTTT
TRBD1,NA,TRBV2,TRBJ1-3,CASSERQGSGNTIYF,TGTGCCAGCAGTGAGAGACAGGGATCCGGAAACACCATATATTTT
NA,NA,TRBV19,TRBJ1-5,CASSEGQGEYYPYLGNQPQHF,TGTGCCAGTAGTGAGGGTCAAGGAGAATATTATCCATATTTGGGCAATCAGCCCCAGCATTTT
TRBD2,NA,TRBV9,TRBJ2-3,CASTWGGSSTDTQYF,TGTGCCAGCACCTGGGGGGGGTCCTCCACAGATACGCAGTATTTT
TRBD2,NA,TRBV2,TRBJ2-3,CASSAASGGAGTDTQYF,TGTGCCAGCAGTGCGGCTAGCGGGGGGGCTGGTACAGATACGCAGTATTTT
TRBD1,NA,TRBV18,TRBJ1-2,CASSPIGQGNGYTF,TGTGCCAGCTCACCAATCGGACAGGGGAATGGCTACACCTTC
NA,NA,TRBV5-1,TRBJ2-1,CASSSQGFGEQFF,TGCGCCAGCAGCTCACAGGGTTTTGGTGAGCAGTTCTTC
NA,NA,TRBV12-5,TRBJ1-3,CASGTLLGGTSGNTIYF,TGTGCTAGTGGTACCTTGTTAGGGGGTACCTCTGGAAACACCATATATTTT
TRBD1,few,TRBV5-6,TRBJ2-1,CASSGGTGAYNEQFF,TGTGCCAGCAGCGGGGGGACAGGGGCATACAATGAGCAGTTCTTC
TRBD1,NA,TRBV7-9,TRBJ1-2,CASSLAGTGDGYGYTF,TGTGCCAGCAGCTTAGCCGGGACAGGGGATGGTTATGGCTACACCTTC
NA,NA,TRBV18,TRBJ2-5,CASSPLSQGQETQYF,TGTGCCAGCTCACCATTGAGTCAGGGTCAAGAGACCCAGTACTTC
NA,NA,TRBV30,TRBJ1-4,CAWTKRSTNEKLFF,TGTGCCTGGACTAAGCGTTCGACTAATGAAAAACTGTTTTTT
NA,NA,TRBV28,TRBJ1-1,CASRQGPSAAEAFF,TGTGCCAGCAGACAGGGTCCCTCGGCCGCTGAAGCTTTCTTT
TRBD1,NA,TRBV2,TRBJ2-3,CASSPRGLGTDTQYF,TGTGCCAGCAGTCCCAGGGGGCTCGGCACAGATACGCAGTATTTT
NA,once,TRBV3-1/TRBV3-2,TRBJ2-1,CASSPRQNEQFF,TGTGCCAGCAGCCCTCGACAGAATGAGCAGTTCTTC
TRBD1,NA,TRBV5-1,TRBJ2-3,CASKPTGGTDTQYF,TGCGCCAGCAAGCCAACAGGGGGCACAGATACGCAGTATTTT
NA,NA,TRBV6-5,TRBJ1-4,CASSYQGGEKLFF,TGTGCCAGCAGTTACCAGGGTGGCGAAAAACTGTTTTTT
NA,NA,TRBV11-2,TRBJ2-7,CASSRTVLYEQYF,TGTGCCAGCAGCCGGACAGTCCTCTACGAGCAGTACTTC
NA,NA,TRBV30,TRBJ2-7,CAWSGRGEQYF,TGTGCCTGGAGTGGGAGGGGAGAGCAGTACTTC
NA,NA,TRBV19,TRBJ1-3,CASSTTGGSGNTIYF,TGTGCCAGTAGTACGACGGGGGGCTCTGGAAACACCATATATTTT
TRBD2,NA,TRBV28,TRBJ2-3,CASSPRGLVSYTQYF,TGTGCCAGCAGTCCCAGAGGACTAGTAAGCTATACGCAGTATTTT
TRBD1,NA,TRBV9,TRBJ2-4,CASSVTGGEGTKNIQYF,TGTGCCAGCAGCGTTACAGGGGGCGAAGGGACCAAAAACATTCAGTACTTC
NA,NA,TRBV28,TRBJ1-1,CASSLVRDEAFF,TGTGCCAGCAGTCTAGTCCGGGATGAAGCTTTCTTT
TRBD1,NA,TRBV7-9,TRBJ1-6,CASSPRGLGNNSPLHF,TGTGCCAGCAGCCCCAGGGGGTTGGGCAATAATTCACCCCTCCACTTT
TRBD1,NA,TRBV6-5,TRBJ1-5,CASSQDRDNGQPQHF,TGTGCCAGCAGCCAAGACAGGGATAACGGTCAGCCCCAGCATTTT
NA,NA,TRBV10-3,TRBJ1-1,CAIRAGRNTEAFF,TGTGCCATCAGAGCAGGGCGGAACACTGAAGCTTTCTTT
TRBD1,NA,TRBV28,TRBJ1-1,CASSEDRGHWNTEAFF,TGTGCCAGCAGTGAAGACAGGGGGCATTGGAACACTGAAGCTTTCTTT
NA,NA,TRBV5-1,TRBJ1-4,CASSPRQNEKLFF,TGCGCCAGCAGCCCCCGACAGAATGAAAAACTGTTTTTT
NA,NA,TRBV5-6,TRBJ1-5,CASSFGRETQPQHF,TGTGCCAGCAGCTTCGGGAGGGAGACTCAGCCCCAGCATTTT
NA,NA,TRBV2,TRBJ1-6,CASSEPGFHF,TGTGCCAGCAGTGAACCGGGATTCCACTTT
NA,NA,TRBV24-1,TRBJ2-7,CATSAAGPYEQYF,TGTGCCACCAGTGCGGCAGGGCCCTACGAGCAGTACTTC
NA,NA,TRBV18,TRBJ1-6,CASSPLGAPNSPLHF,TGTGCCAGCTCACCATTGGGGGCCCCCAATTCACCCCTCCACTTT
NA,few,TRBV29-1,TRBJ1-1,CSALVYRNTEAFF,TGCAGCGCCCTCGTGTATCGGAACACTGAAGCTTTCTTT
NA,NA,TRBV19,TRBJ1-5,CASSTYYSNQPQHF,TGTGCCAGTAGTACCTATTATAGCAATCAGCCCCAGCATTTT
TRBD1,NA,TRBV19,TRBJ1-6,CASSTYRGSNSPLHF,TGTGCCAGTAGTACGTACAGGGGCTCCAATTCACCCCTCCACTTT
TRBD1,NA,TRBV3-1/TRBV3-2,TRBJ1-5,CASSQGVGGRSNQPQHF,TGTGCCAGCAGCCAAGGGGTAGGGGGCAGGAGCAATCAGCCCCAGCATTTT
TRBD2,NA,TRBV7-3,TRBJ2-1,CASSLDPGLGSYNEQFF,TGTGCCAGCAGCCTCGATCCCGGACTAGGGTCCTACAATGAGCAGTTCTTC
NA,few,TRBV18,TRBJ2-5,CASSPGLQETQYF,TGTGCCAGCTCACCGGGACTCCAAGAGACCCAGTACTTC
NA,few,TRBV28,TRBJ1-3,CATRRGSSGNTIYF,TGTGCCACCAGGCGGGGGTCCTCTGGAAACACCATATATTTT
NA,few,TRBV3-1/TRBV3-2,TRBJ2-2,CASSLRRVGTGELFF,TGTGCCAGCAGCCTTCGCAGGGTCGGCACCGGGGAGCTGTTTTTT
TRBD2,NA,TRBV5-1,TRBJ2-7,CASSLPGGHDEQYF,TGCGCCAGCAGCCTCCCGGGGGGTCACGACGAGCAGTACTTC
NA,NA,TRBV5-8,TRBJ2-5,CASSFLRSPGTQYF,TGTGCCAGCAGCTTCCTTAGATCCCCAGGGACCCAGTACTTC
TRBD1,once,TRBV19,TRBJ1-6,CASSMEQGNSPLHF,TGTGCCAGTAGTATGGAACAGGGGAATTCACCCCTCCACTTT